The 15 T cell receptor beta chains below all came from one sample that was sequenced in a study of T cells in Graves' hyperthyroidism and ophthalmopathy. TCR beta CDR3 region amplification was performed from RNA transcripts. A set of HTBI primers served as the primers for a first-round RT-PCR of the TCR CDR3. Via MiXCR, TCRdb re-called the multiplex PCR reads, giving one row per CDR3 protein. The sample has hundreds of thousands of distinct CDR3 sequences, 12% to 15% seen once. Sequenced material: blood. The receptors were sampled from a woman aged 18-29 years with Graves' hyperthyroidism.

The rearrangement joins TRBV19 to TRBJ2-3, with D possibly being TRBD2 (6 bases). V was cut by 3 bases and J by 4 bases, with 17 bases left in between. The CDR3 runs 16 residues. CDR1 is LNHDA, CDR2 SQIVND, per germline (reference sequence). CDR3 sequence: CASSMTGLLLSDTQYF. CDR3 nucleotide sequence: TGTGCCAGTAGTATGACGGGACTTCTTTTGTCAGATACGCAGTATTTT.

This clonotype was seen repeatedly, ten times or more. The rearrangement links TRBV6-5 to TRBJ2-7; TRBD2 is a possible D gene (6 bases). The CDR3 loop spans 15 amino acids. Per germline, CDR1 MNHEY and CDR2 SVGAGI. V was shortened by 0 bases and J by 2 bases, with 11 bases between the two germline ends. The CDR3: CASSYSGLAAYEQYF. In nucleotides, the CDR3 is TGTGCCAGCAGTTACTCAGGCTTAGCGGCCTACGAGCAGTACTTC.

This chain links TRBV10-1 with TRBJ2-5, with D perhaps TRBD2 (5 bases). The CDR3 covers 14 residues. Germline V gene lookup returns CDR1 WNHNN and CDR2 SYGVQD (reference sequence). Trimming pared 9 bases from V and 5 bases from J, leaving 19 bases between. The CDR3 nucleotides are TGCGCCAGATTTAGAGGACTTCCTTGGGAGACCCAGTACTTC. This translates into CARFRGLPWETQYF.

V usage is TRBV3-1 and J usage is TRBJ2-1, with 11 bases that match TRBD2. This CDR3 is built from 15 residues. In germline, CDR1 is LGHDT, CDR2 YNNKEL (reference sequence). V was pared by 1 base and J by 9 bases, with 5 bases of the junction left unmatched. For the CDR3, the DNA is TGTGCCAGCAGCCAAGCTAGCGGGGGGCATAGTGAGCAGTTCTTC. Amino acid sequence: CASSQASGGHSEQFF.

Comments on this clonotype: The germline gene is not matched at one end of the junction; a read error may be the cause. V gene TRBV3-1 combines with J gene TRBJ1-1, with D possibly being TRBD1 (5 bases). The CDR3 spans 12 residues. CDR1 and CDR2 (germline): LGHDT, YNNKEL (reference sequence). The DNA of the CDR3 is TGTGCCAGCGGCCAGGGCGTCACTGAAGCTTTCTTT. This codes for CASGQGVTEAFF. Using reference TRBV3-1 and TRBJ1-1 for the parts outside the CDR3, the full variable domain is DTAVSQTPKYLVTQMGNDKSIKCEQNLGHDTMYWYKQDSKKFLKIMFSYNNKELIINETVPNRFSPKSPDKAHLNLHINSLELGDSAVYFCASGQGVTEAFFGQGTRLTVV.

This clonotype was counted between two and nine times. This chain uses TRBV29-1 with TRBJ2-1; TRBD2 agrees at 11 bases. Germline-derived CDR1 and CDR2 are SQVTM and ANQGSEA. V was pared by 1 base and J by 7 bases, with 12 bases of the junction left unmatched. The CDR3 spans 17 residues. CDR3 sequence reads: CSVEGSFSGRAANEQFF. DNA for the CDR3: TGCAGCGTTGAAGGGTCTTTTAGCGGGAGGGCAGCAAATGAGCAGTTCTTC.

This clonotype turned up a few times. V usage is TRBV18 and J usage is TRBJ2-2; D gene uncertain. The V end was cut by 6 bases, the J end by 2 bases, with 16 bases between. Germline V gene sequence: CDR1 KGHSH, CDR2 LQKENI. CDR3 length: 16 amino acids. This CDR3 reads CASSPPGDKNTGELFF. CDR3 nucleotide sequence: TGTGCCAGCTCTCCGCCGGGCGACAAAAACACCGGGGAGCTGTTTTTT.

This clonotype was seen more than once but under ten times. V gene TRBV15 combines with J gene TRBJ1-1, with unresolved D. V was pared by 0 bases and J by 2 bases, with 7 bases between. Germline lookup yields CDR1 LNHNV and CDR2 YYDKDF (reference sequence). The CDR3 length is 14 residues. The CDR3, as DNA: TGTGCCACCAGCAGAGATCCCCAAAACACTGAAGCTTTCTTT. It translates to CATSRDPQNTEAFF.

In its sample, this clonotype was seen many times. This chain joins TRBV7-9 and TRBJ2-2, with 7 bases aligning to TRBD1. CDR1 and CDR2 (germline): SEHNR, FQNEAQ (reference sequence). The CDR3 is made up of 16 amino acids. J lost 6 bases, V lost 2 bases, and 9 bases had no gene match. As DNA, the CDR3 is TGTGCCAGCAGCTTACTTGGGACAGCTGTAGCCGGGGAGCTGTTTTTT. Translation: CASSLLGTAVAGELFF. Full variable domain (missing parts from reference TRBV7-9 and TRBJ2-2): DTGVSQNPRHKITKRGQNVTFRCDPISEHNRLYWYRQTLGQGPEFLTYFQNEAQLEKSRLLSDRFSAERPKGSFSTLEIQRTEQGDSAMYLCASSLLGTAVAGELFFGEGSRLTVL.

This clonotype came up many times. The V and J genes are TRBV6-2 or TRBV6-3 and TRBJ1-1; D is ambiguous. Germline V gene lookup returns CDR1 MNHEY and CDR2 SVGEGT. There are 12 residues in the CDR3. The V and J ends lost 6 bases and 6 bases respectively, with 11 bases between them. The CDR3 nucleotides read TGTGCCAGCAGACTGGGCCCAGCTGAAGCTTTCTTT. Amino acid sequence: CASRLGPAEAFF.

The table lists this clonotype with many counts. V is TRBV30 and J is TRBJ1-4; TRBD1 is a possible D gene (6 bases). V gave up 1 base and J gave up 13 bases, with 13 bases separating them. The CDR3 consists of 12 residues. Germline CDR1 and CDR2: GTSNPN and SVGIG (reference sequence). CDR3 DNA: TGTGCCTGGAGTGAAGAGGGGGTGGCACTGTTTTTT. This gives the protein CAWSEEGVALFF.

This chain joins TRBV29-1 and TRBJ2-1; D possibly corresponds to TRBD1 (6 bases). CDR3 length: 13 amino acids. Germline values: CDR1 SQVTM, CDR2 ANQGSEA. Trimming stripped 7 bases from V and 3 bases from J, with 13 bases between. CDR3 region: CSAPDRFYNEQFF. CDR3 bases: TGCAGCGCCCCGGACAGATTCTACAATGAGCAGTTCTTC.

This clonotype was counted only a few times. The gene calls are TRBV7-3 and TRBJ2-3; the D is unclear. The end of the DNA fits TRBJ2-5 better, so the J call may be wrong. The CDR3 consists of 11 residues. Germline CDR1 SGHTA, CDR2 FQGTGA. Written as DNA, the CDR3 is TGTGCCAGCAGCCTAGGTTCTACCCAGTACTTC. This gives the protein CASSLGSTQYF.

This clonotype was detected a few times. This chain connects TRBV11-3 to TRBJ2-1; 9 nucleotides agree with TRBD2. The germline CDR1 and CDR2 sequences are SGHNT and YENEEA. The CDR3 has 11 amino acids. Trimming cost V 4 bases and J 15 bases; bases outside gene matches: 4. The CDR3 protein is CASSSGTSLFF. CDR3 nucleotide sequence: TGTGCCAGCAGCTCCGGGACTAGCTTGTTCTTC.

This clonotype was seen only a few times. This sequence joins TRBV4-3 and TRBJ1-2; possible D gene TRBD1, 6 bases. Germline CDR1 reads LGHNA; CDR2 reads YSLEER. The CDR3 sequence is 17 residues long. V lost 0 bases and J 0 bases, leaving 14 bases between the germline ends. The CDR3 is CASSQDLRRTANYGYTF. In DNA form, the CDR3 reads TGCGCCAGCAGCCAAGATCTAAGGCGGACAGCTAACTATGGCTACACCTTC.